Following are 23 T cell receptor beta chains from one sample sequenced in a study of blood T cell repertoires in COVID-19. Sequencing was performed with immunoSEQ multiplex PCR; in TCRdb, only in-frame clones are kept and a portion is missing. The table has 150,000 to 200,000 clones, 80% to 90% seen once. Sequencing input: peripheral blood. These receptors all come from a human donor with active or convalescent COVID-19. The donor label of this sample is uncertain.

The CDR3 loop reads CASSQVSSGSITGELFF. DNA for the CDR3: TGTGCCAGCAGCCAAGTCTCTAGCGGGAGTATCACCGGGGAGCTGTTTTTT. The chain joins TRBV3-1 (or the pseudogene TRBV3-2) to TRBJ2-2, with TRBD2 identical over 10 bases. The CDR3 is 17 residues long. The V and J ends lost 1 base and 4 bases, in that order; junction bases with no gene match: 6. Germline V gives CDR1 LGHDT, CDR2 YNNKEL (reference sequence).

The chain is built from TRBV6-5 and TRBJ1-6; tentative D call: TRBD1 (6 bases). This CDR3 is 14 amino acids long. Germline assignment: CDR1 MNHEY and CDR2 SVGAGI. V was trimmed by 2 bases and J by 13 bases, leaving 15 bases between them. CDR3 residues: CASSYRTQGSPLHF. The DNA of the CDR3 is TGTGCCAGCAGTTACCGGACTCAGGGGTCCCCCCTCCACTTT.

The V and J genes are TRBV3-1 (or the pseudogene TRBV3-2) and TRBJ1-1, with a tentative D call TRBD1 (5 bases). Trimming shortened V by 0 bases and J by 9 bases, and 17 bases separated the two germline ends. This CDR3 region has 15 residues. Germline V gene data show CDR1 as LGHDT and CDR2 as YNNKEL (reference sequence). In DNA form, the CDR3 reads TGTGCCAGCAGCCAAGATGCCGGGAGTGGGGGTCAAGCTTTCTTT. The encoded protein is CASSQDAGSGGQAFF.

This clone appeared once. This chain links TRBV11-3 with TRBJ2-1; 8 nucleotides agree with TRBD2. Germline lookup yields CDR1 SGHNT and CDR2 YENEEA. V shed 5 bases, J shed 0 bases, and the junction held 15 bases outside the gene matches. This CDR3 region has 19 residues. CDR3 protein: CASSQVLAGPRSSYNEQFF. The DNA for the CDR3 is TGTGCCAGCAGCCAAGTGCTAGCGGGTCCCCGCAGCTCCTACAATGAGCAGTTCTTC.

J is TRBJ2-1 and V is TRBV11-2, with a possible D match to TRBD2 (5 bases). The V gene's germline CDR1 is SGHAT and CDR2 FQNNGV. The germline V and J ends were trimmed by 2 bases and 5 bases, with 7 bases remaining between them. The CDR3 loop spans 13 amino acids. In nucleotides, the CDR3 is TGTGCCAGCAGCTTAACGCGGGACAATGAGCAGTTCTTC. Translated: CASSLTRDNEQFF.

The chain combines TRBV4-2 with TRBJ2-3; TRBD2 matches 8 bases. V lost 0 bases to trimming and J lost 2 bases; unmatched junction nucleotides: 7. CDR1 is LGHNA and CDR2 is YNFKEQ in the germline V gene. The CDR3 spans 17 residues. The CDR3 nucleotides read TGTGCCAGCAGCCAAGAACCGCGGGGGGCCGCCACAGATACGCAGTATTTT. Its protein is CASSQEPRGAATDTQYF.

V usage is TRBV5-4 and J usage is TRBJ2-3, with 11 bases aligning to TRBD2. This CDR3 comprises 16 residues. Germline V gives CDR1 SGHNT, CDR2 YYREEE (reference sequence). The J segment lost 1 base and the V segment lost 4 bases, leaving 5 bases of the junction unmatched. CDR3 nucleotides: TGTGCCAGCAGCGGACCGGGACTAGCGGGCACAGATACGCAGTATTTT. It is translated as CASSGPGLAGTDTQYF.

The chain couples TRBV11-2 to TRBJ2-7, with 8 bases identical to TRBD2. Looked up from germline, CDR1 is SGHAT and CDR2 is FQNNGV. V trimming: 1 base; J trimming: 2 bases; junction bases outside the gene matches: 4. The CDR3 has 15 amino acids. The CDR3 sequence is CASSLAGGPAYEQYF. In DNA form, the CDR3 reads TGTGCCAGCAGCTTAGCGGGGGGGCCCGCCTACGAGCAGTACTTC.

This sequence joins TRBV7-9 and TRBJ1-5; no clear D. The CDR3 is made up of 13 amino acids. V was shortened by 4 bases and J by 10 bases, with 14 bases between the two germline ends. Per the germline V gene, CDR1 is SEHNR and CDR2 is FQNEAQ (reference sequence). In DNA, the CDR3 is TGTGCCAGCAGCTCTAGCTCCACTCACCCCCAGCATTTT. Translated: CASSSSSTHPQHF.

This clone was seen a single time. The chain joins TRBV2 to TRBJ2-1, with no clear D. Trimming cost V 1 base and J 9 bases, with 10 bases left between them. Germline values: CDR1 SNHLY, CDR2 FYNNEI. This CDR3 is 13 amino acids long. The CDR3 spells CASSEGLTVEQFF. The DNA for the CDR3 is TGTGCCAGCAGTGAAGGGCTGACTGTTGAGCAGTTCTTC.

Concerning this clone: A read error may produce the germline difference seen at one junction end. This rearrangement joins TRBV7-7 to TRBJ2-3, with 9 bases aligning to TRBD2. Germline V lookup: CDR1 SSHAT, CDR2 FNYEAQ (reference sequence). The CDR3 runs 16 residues. CDR3 sequence: CASSLQAGGRTDTQYF. Written as DNA, the CDR3 is TGTGCTAGCAGCTTACAAGCGGGAGGACGCACAGATACGCAGTATTTT.

The gene calls are TRBV6-5 and TRBJ1-2; 8 bases line up with TRBD1. The J segment lost 5 bases and the V segment lost 5 bases, leaving 1 base of the junction unmatched. Looked up from germline, CDR1 is MNHEY and CDR2 is SVGAGI. The CDR3 loop spans 12 amino acids. CDR3 in DNA: TGTGCCAGCAGTCAGGGGGCTTATGGCTACACCTTC. This sequence encodes CASSQGAYGYTF.

The chain couples TRBV19 to TRBJ2-5; 7 positions agree with TRBD1. The CDR3 is 13 residues long. Germline V gives CDR1 LNHDA, CDR2 SQIVND (reference sequence). The V gene end was trimmed by 5 bases and the J gene end by 5 bases; junction bases not matched to a gene: 5. DNA for the CDR3: TGTGCCAGTAGTGTTCGACAGGGCGAGACCCAGTACTTC. It translates to CASSVRQGETQYF.

For this clone: An end of the junction does not agree with germline; a read error may underlie this. This chain uses TRBV5-6 with TRBJ2-1, with a possible D match to TRBD2 (6 bases). The CDR3 covers 13 residues. From germline, CDR1 is SGHDT and CDR2 YYEEEE. The CDR3, as DNA: TGTGCCAGCAGCCGACTAGAGACCCCAACCTTGATCTTC. This translates into CASSRLETPTLIF.

The chain is built from TRBV2 and TRBJ1-1; D gene unclear. The length of the CDR3 is 13 residues. The germline CDR1 and CDR2 sequences are SNHLY and FYNNEI. V lost 4 bases, J lost 3 bases, and 9 bases lay in between. The CDR3 spells CASSVPGYTEAFF. The CDR3 region has the DNA TGTGCCAGCAGTGTACCGGGGTACACTGAAGCTTTCTTT. Looking up the rest from reference TRBV2 and TRBJ1-1 gives the full variable domain: EPEVTQTPSHQVTQMGQEVILRCVPISNHLYFYWYRQILGQKVEFLVSFYNNEISEKSEIFDDQFSVERPDGSNFTLKIRSTKLEDSAMYFCASSVPGYTEAFFGQGTRLTVV.

The chain joins TRBV5-1 to TRBJ1-2; 8 positions match TRBD1. The CDR3 is 15 amino acids. CDR1 is SGHRS and CDR2 is YFSETQ in the germline V gene. Trimming removed 0 bases from V and 6 bases from J; junction bases left unmatched: 7. This chain's CDR3 is CASSLAEAGGNGYTF. For the CDR3, the DNA is TGCGCCAGCAGCTTGGCCGAGGCAGGGGGCAATGGCTACACCTTC.

V gene TRBV5-6 combines with J gene TRBJ1-4; 7 positions agree with TRBD1. The germline CDR1 and CDR2 sequences are SGHDT and YYEEEE. This CDR3 comprises 14 residues. Losses at the gene ends were 4 bases for V and 8 bases for J; bases not matched to a gene: 8. CDR3 loop: CASSLRQGREKLFF. CDR3 coding DNA: TGTGCCAGCAGCCTACGACAGGGACGGGAAAAACTGTTTTTT.

This chain connects TRBV4-3 to TRBJ2-5; the match to TRBD1 covers 7 bases. The CDR3 is made up of 15 amino acids. Trimming took 0 bases from V and 6 from J; bases not matched to a gene: 7. Germline CDR1 reads LGHNA; CDR2 reads YSLEER. CDR3 loop: CASSQDPQGVKTQYF. Here the CDR3 DNA reads TGCGCCAGCAGCCAAGATCCCCAGGGGGTAAAGACCCAGTACTTC.

The chain links TRBV5-4 to TRBJ1-1; 9 bases line up with TRBD1. CDR1 SGHNT and CDR2 YYREEE come from the germline V gene (reference sequence). Trimming removed 2 bases from V and 8 bases from J; junction bases left unmatched: 7. This CDR3 is 14 amino acids long. The CDR3: CASSLGTGLEEAFF. In DNA, the CDR3 is TGTGCCAGCAGCTTAGGGACAGGGTTGGAGGAAGCTTTCTTT.

The chain joins TRBV5-1 to TRBJ2-1; TRBD2 matches at 11 bases. The CDR3 extends over 16 amino acids. Trimming cost V 3 bases and J 9 bases; bases outside gene matches: 11. Germline-derived CDR1 and CDR2 are SGHRS and YFSETQ. The CDR3: CASSSEVLGTSGEQFF. Written as DNA, the CDR3 is TGCGCCAGCAGCTCTGAAGTTCTGGGGACTAGCGGTGAGCAGTTCTTC.

This chain links TRBV4-3 with TRBJ2-7; D not resolved. V lost 0 bases, J lost 2 bases, and 14 bases lay in between. Germline values: CDR1 LGHNA, CDR2 YSLEER. This CDR3 is built from 16 residues. The CDR3 region has the DNA TGCGCCAGCAGCCAAGATTGGGCAGTCCTTCCCTACGAGCAGTACTTC. Amino acid sequence: CASSQDWAVLPYEQYF.

The V gene is TRBV9, the J gene TRBJ1-3, with D unresolved. Deletions cut 3 bases from V and 11 bases from J, with 15 bases between. This CDR3 contains 13 residues. Germline V gene data show CDR1 as SGDLS and CDR2 as YYNGEE. The CDR3 DNA is TGTGCCAGCAGCGGCGAGGGTTCGACCGCCATATATTTT. It yields the protein CASSGEGSTAIYF.

The chain is built from TRBV5-5 and TRBJ2-7; D remains ambiguous. Trimming took 3 bases from V and 7 from J, leaving 11 bases between them. Germline CDR1 and CDR2: SGHKS and YYEKEE (reference sequence). This CDR3 region has 12 residues. The CDR3 reads CASSSMVEEQYF. CDR3 in DNA: TGTGCCAGCAGCTCGATGGTAGAAGAGCAGTACTTC.